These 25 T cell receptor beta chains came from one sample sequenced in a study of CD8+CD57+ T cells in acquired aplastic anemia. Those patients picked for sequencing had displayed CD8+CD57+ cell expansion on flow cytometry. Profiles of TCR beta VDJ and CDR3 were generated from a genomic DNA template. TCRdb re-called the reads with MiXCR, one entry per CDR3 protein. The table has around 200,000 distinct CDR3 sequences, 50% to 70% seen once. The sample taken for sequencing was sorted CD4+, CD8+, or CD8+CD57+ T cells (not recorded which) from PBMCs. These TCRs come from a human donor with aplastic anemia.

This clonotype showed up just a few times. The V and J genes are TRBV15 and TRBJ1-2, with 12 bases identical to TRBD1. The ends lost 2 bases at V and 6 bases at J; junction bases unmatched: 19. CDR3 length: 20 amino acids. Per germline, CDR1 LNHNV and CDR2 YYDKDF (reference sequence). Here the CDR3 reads CATSRPFPGQGARGLHGYTF. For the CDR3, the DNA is TGTGCCACCAGCAGACCATTTCCGGGACAGGGGGCGAGGGGGCTACATGGCTACACCTTC. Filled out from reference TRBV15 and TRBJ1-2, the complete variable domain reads DAMVIQNPRYQVTQFGKPVTLSCSQTLNHNVMYWYQQKSSQAPKLLFHYYDKDFNNEADTPDNFQSRRPNTSFCFLDIRSPGLGDTAMYLCATSRPFPGQGARGLHGYTFGSGTRLTVV.

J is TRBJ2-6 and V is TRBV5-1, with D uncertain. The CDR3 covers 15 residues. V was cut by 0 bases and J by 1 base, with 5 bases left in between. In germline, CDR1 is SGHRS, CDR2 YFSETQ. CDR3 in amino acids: CASSLEGSGANVLTF. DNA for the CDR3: TGCGCCAGCAGCTTGGAGGGATCTGGGGCCAACGTCCTGACTTTC. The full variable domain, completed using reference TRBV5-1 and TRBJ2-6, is KAGVTQTPRYLIKTRGQQVTLSCSPISGHRSVSWYQQTPGQGLQFLFEYFSETQRNKGNFPGRFSGRQFSNSRSEMNVSTLELGDSALYLCASSLEGSGANVLTFGAGSRLTVL.

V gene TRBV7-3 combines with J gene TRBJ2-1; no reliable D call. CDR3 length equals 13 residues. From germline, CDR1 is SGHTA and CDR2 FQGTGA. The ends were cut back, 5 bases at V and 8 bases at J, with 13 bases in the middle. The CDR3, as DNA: TGTGCCAGCAGCCGCAGCCGAGGCGATGAGCAGTTCTTC. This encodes CASSRSRGDEQFF. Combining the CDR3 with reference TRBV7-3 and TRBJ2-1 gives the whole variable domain GAGVSQTPSNKVTEKGKYVELRCDPISGHTALYWYRQSLGQGPEFLIYFQGTGAADDSGLPNDRFFAVRPEGSVSTLKIQRTERGDSAVYLCASSRSRGDEQFFGPGTRLTVL.

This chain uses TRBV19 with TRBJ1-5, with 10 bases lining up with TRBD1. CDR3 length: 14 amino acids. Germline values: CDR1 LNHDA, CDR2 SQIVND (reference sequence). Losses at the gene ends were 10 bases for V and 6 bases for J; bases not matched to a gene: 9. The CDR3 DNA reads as TGTGCCACCCGGGGACAGGGGACGGGTCAGCCCCAGCATTTT. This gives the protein CATRGQGTGQPQHF.

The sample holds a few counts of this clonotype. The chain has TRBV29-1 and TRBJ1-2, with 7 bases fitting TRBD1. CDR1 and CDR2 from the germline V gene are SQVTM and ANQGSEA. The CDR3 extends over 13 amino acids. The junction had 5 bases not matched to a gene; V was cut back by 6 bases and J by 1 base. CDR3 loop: CSVGTDFNYGYTF. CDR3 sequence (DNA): TGCAGCGTCGGGACAGACTTTAACTATGGCTACACCTTC.

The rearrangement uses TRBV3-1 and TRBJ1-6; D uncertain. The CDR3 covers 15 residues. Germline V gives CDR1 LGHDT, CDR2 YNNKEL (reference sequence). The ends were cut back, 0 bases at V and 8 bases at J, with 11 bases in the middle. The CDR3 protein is CASSQEHTGYSPLHF. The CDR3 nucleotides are TGTGCCAGCAGCCAAGAACACACGGGTTATTCACCCCTCCACTTT.

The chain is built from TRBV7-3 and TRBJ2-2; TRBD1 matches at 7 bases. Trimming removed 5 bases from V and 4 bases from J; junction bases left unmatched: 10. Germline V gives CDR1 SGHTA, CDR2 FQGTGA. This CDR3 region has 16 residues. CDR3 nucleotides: TGTGCCAGCAGCGTAGAGGGACAGTACGGCACCGGGGAGCTGTTTTTT. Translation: CASSVEGQYGTGELFF.

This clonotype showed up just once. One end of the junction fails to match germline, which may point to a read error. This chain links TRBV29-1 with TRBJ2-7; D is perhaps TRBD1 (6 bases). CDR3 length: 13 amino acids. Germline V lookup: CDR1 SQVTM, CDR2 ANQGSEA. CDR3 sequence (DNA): TGCAGCGTATCCGGACAGACTACCTACGATCAGTACTTC. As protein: CSVSGQTTYDQYF.

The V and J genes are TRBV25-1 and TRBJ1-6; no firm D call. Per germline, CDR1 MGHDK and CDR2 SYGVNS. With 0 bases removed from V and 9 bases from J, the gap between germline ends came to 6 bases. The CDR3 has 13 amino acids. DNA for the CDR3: TGTGCCAGCAGTGAATACCCTGGTTCACCCCTCCACTTT. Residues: CASSEYPGSPLHF.

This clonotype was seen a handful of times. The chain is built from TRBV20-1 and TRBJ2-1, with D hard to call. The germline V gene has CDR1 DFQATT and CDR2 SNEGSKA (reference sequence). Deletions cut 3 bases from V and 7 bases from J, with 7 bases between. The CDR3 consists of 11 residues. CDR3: CSASRLNEQFF. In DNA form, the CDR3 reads TGCAGTGCTAGCAGGCTTAATGAGCAGTTCTTC.

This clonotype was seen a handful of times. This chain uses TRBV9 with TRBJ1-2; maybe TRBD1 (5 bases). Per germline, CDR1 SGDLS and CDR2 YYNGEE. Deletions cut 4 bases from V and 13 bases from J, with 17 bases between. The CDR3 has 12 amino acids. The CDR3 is CASSPGGSRCTF. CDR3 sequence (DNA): TGTGCCAGCAGCCCGGGGGGTTCTCGCTGCACCTTC.

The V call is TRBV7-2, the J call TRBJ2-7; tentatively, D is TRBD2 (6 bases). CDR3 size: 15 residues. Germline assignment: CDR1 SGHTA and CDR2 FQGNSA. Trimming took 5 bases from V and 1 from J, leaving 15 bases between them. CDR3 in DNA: TGTGCCAGCAGCACCACGCTCGGAGGGTCCTACGAGCAGTACTTC. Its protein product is CASSTTLGGSYEQYF.

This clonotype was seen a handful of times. CDR3 in amino acids: CASSRYSTDTQYF. CDR3 coding DNA: TGTGCCTCCAGTAGGTATAGCACAGATACGCAGTATTTT. This sequence joins TRBV7-2 and TRBJ2-3; D gene uncertain. The CDR3 has 13 amino acids. Germline V gives CDR1 SGHTA, CDR2 FQGNSA. Trimming cost V 11 bases and J 0 bases, with 12 bases left between them.

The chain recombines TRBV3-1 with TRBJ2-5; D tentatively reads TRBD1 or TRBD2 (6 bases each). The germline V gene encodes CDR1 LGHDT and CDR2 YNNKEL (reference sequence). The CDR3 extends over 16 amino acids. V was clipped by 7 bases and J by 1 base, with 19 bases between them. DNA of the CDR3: TGTGCCAGCACCACAGCCCCGGGGGACACCCAAGAGACCCAGTACTTC. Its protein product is CASTTAPGDTQETQYF.

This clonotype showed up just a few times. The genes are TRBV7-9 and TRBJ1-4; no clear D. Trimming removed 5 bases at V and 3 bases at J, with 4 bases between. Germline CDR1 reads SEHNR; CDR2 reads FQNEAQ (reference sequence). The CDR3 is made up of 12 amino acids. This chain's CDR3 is CASSTSNEKLFF. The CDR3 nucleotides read TGTGCCAGCAGCACCTCTAATGAAAAACTGTTTTTT.

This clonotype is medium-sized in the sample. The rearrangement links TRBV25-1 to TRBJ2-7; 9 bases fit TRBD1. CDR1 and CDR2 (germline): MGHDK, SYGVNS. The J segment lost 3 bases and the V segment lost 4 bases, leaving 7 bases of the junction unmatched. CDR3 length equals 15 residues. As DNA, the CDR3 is TGTGCCAGCAGTGTATCCCTGGGACAGGGCTACGAGCAGTACTTC. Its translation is CASSVSLGQGYEQYF.

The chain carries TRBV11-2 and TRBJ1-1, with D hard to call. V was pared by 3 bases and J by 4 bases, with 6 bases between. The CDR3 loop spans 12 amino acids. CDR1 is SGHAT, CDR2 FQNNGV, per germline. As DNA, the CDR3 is TGTGCCAGCAGCTTCCGGGGCACTGAAGCTTTCTTT. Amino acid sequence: CASSFRGTEAFF. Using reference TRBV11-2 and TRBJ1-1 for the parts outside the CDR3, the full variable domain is EAGVAQSPRYKIIEKRQSVAFWCNPISGHATLYWYQQILGQGPKLLIQFQNNGVVDDSQLPKDRFSAERLKGVDSTLKIQPAKLEDSAVYLCASSFRGTEAFFGQGTRLTVV.

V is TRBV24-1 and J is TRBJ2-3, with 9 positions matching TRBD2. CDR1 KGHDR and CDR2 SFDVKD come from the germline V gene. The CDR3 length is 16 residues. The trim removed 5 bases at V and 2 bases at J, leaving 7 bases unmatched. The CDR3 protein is CATSGGRGDDTDTQYF. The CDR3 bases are TGTGCCACCAGTGGCGGGAGGGGTGATGACACAGATACGCAGTATTTT.

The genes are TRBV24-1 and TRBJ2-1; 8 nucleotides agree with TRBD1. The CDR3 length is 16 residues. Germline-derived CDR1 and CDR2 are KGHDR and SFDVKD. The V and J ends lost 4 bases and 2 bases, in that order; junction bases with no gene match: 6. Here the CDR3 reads CATSDPRTGTYNEQFF. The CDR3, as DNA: TGTGCCACCAGTGACCCTCGGACAGGGACCTACAATGAGCAGTTCTTC.

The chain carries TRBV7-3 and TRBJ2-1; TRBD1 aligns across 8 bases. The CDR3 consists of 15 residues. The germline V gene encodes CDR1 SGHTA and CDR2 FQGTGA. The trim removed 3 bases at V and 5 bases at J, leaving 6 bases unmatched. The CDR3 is CASSLDRAYDNEQFF. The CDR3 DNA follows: TGTGCCAGCAGCTTGGACAGGGCCTACGACAATGAGCAGTTCTTC. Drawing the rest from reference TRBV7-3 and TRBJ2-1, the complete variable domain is GAGVSQTPSNKVTEKGKYVELRCDPISGHTALYWYRQSLGQGPEFLIYFQGTGAADDSGLPNDRFFAVRPEGSVSTLKIQRTERGDSAVYLCASSLDRAYDNEQFFGPGTRLTVL.

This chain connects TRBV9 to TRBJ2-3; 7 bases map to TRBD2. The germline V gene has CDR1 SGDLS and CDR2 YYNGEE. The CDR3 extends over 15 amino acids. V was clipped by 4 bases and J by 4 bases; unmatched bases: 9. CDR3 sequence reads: CASSLRWGGADTQYF. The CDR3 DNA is TGTGCCAGCAGCTTGAGGTGGGGGGGAGCAGATACGCAGTATTTT.

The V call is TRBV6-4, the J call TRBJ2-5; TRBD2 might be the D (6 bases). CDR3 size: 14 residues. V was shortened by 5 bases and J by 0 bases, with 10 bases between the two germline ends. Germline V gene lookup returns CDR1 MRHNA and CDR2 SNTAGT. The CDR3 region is CASSYPGDQETQYF. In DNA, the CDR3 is TGTGCCAGCAGTTACCCGGGGGACCAAGAGACCCAGTACTTC.

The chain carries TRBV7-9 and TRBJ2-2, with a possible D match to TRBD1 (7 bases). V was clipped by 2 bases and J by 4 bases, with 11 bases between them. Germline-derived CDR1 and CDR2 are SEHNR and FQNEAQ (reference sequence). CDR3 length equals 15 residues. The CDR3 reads CASSLQGEVTGELFF. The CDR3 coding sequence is TGTGCCAGCAGCTTACAGGGGGAGGTCACCGGGGAGCTGTTTTTT.

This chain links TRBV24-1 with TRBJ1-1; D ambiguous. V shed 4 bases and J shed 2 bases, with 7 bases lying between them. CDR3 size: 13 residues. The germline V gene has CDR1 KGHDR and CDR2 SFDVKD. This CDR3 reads CATSDYGNTEAFF. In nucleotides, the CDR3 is TGTGCCACCAGTGACTACGGTAACACTGAAGCTTTCTTT.

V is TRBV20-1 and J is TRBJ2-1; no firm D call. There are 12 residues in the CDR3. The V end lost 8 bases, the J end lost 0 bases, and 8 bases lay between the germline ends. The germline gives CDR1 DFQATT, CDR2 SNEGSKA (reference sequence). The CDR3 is CSPLFSYNEQFF. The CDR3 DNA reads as TGCAGTCCCCTTTTCTCCTACAATGAGCAGTTCTTC.